Shown below are 18 T cell receptor beta chains from a single sample sequenced in a study of cytomegalovirus exposure and HLA in healthy donors. In the PCR, 60 Vbeta and 13 Jbeta primers were used. Clones were sequenced by immunoSEQ multiplex PCR, and TCRdb holds only the in-frame ones, with some missing. The table shows about 140,000 clones, with roughly 10% occurring only once. The specimen sequenced was PBMCs. The receptors come from a male donor in good health and CMV-seronegative.

The V gene is TRBV7-2, the J gene TRBJ2-7; 8 bases fit TRBD1. CDR3 size: 15 residues. Germline loops: CDR1 SGHTA, CDR2 FQGNSA. V dropped 1 base and J dropped 3; count of bases not matched to a gene: 5. The CDR3 here is CASSLGQGARYEQYF. CDR3 bases: TGTGCCAGCAGCTTAGGGCAGGGGGCGCGCTACGAGCAGTACTTC.

This clone was recorded a few times. The chain links TRBV28 to TRBJ2-1; TRBD1 might be the D (6 bases). V was shortened by 5 bases and J by 7 bases, with 24 bases between the two germline ends. The germline V gene has CDR1 MDHEN and CDR2 SYDVKM. The CDR3 runs 17 residues. This CDR3 is CASSPTLGEGEMNEQFF. The CDR3 region has the DNA TGTGCCAGCAGTCCGACATTGGGCGAGGGGGAAATGAATGAGCAGTTCTTC.

This clone came up a few times. The chain links TRBV4-3 to TRBJ2-5; no firm D call. CDR1 is LGHNA, CDR2 YSLEER, per germline. V lost 0 bases, J lost 0 bases, and 8 bases lay in between. The CDR3 contains 15 residues. The CDR3 reads CASSQDRAHQETQYF. CDR3 sequence (DNA): TGCGCCAGCAGCCAAGATCGCGCCCACCAAGAGACCCAGTACTTC.

The rearrangement links TRBV11-1 to TRBJ2-1, with D maybe TRBD2 (6 bases). V lost 2 bases to trimming and J lost 8 bases, with 16 bases between them. Germline V CDR1 and CDR2: SGHAT, FQDESV (reference sequence). This CDR3 spans 15 amino acids. The CDR3 nucleotides read TGTGCCAGCAGCTTAAACCGAAGGGAGGTTGATGAGCAGTTCTTC. As protein: CASSLNRREVDEQFF.

The V call is TRBV7-9, the J call TRBJ1-1; 9 bases fit TRBD1. The V segment lost 0 bases and the J segment 6 bases; nucleotides outside the gene matches: 5. Looked up from germline, CDR1 is SEHNR and CDR2 is FQNEAQ (reference sequence). The CDR3 totals 15 residues. The CDR3 DNA follows: TGTGCCAGCAGCTTAGCGGACAGGGGAGTCGCTGAAGCTTTCTTT. Translating it yields CASSLADRGVAEAFF.

This clone was observed a handful of times. The chain has TRBV7-6 and TRBJ1-2, with D possibly matching TRBD1 (6 bases). V lost 6 bases, J lost 4 bases, and 12 bases lay in between. The V gene's germline CDR1 is SGHVS and CDR2 FNYEAQ. CDR3 length equals 13 residues. Here the CDR3 reads CASSPIGGYGYTF. Written as DNA, the CDR3 is TGTGCCAGCAGTCCTATAGGGGGCTATGGCTACACCTTC.

This clone was picked up a small number of times. The chain joins TRBV5-6 to TRBJ2-7; TRBD1 is a possible D gene (5 bases). V gave up 4 bases and J gave up 2 bases, with 13 bases separating them. CDR3 length: 14 amino acids. Germline CDR1 SGHDT, CDR2 YYEEEE. CDR3 protein: CASSPGFSAYEQYF. CDR3 sequence (DNA): TGTGCCAGCAGCCCAGGGTTCTCGGCCTACGAGCAGTACTTC.

This clone was found a few times. The chain uses TRBV6-6 and TRBJ2-1, with TRBD2 matching 9 bases. Trimming took 0 bases from V and 7 from J; bases not matched to a gene: 7. The CDR3 is made up of 16 amino acids. CDR1 is MNHNY, CDR2 SVGAGI, per germline (reference sequence). CDR3 protein: CASSYSTAGGTNEQFF. The DNA for the CDR3 is TGTGCCAGCAGTTACTCGACGGCGGGAGGGACGAATGAGCAGTTCTTC.

The chain couples TRBV28 to TRBJ2-7; 8 nucleotides align to TRBD2. The germline V gene encodes CDR1 MDHEN and CDR2 SYDVKM. Trimming took 5 bases from V and 7 from J; bases not matched to a gene: 10. The CDR3 runs 14 residues. The CDR3 here is CASSASGPSGEQYF. The CDR3 region has the DNA TGTGCCAGCAGTGCTAGCGGGCCTTCGGGAGAGCAGTACTTC.

This clone was counted a few times. The chain combines TRBV5-4 with TRBJ2-5; D might be TRBD1 (6 bases). The CDR3 has 15 residues. From germline, CDR1 is SGHNT and CDR2 YYREEE (reference sequence). The ends were cut back, 0 bases at V and 4 bases at J, with 13 bases in the middle. CDR3 amino acids: CASSLDPGARETQYF. CDR3 sequence (DNA): TGTGCCAGCAGCTTGGATCCAGGGGCCCGAGAGACCCAGTACTTC.

The J gene is TRBJ2-2, the V gene TRBV28, with D perhaps TRBD2 (5 bases). This CDR3 is 14 amino acids long. Between the trimmed V and J ends, which lost 4 bases and 4 bases, there was a span of 10 bases. Germline loops: CDR1 MDHEN, CDR2 SYDVKM. CDR3 in amino acids: CASSSLATTGELFF. CDR3 nucleotides: TGTGCCAGCAGTTCTCTAGCTACCACCGGGGAGCTGTTTTTT.

V gene TRBV21-1 combines with J gene TRBJ2-2; the D call in the table, TRBD1, was not verified against the DNA. TRBV21-1 is listed as a pseudogene. This CDR3 has 18 amino acids. CDR3 DNA sequence: TGTGCCAGCGGCCGGTACAGGGGGCTTGGTGGCAACACCGGGGAGCTGTTTTTT. It encodes CASGRYRGLGGNTGELFF.

This clone was counted between two and nine times. This sequence joins TRBV4-3 and TRBJ2-5, with TRBD2 as a possible D gene (5 bases). TRBJ2-7 matches the DNA end more closely, so the J call is doubtful. There are 16 residues in the CDR3. The germline V gene encodes CDR1 LGHNA and CDR2 YSLEER. The CDR3: CASSQVPGTPFYEQYF. The DNA of the CDR3 is TGCGCCAGCAGCCAAGTTCCGGGAACGCCTTTCTACGAGCAGTACTTC.

The chain employs TRBV28 and TRBJ1-2, with D unclear. The CDR3 sequence is 10 residues long. V lost 4 bases and J 6 bases, leaving 3 bases between the germline ends. The V gene's germline CDR1 is MDHEN and CDR2 SYDVKM. DNA for the CDR3: TGTGCCAGCAGTTCAAATGGCTACACCTTC. Protein sequence: CASSSNGYTF.

This clone was counted only a few times. The genes are TRBV7-3 and TRBJ2-5; 7 nucleotides line up with TRBD1. The CDR3 consists of 16 residues. Germline V lookup: CDR1 SGHTA, CDR2 FQGTGA. V lost 5 bases to trimming and J lost 2 bases; unmatched junction nucleotides: 11. The CDR3 nucleotides read TGTGCCAGCAGCACAGGGACAGCCCGGGGACAAGAGACCCAGTACTTC. Translation: CASSTGTARGQETQYF.

This chain joins TRBV10-3 and TRBJ1-3; D is uncertain. Germline V CDR1 and CDR2: ENHRY, SYGVKD. V was trimmed by 0 bases and J by 1 base, leaving 10 bases between them. The CDR3 runs to 16 residues. CDR3 protein: CAISESQVLSGNTIYF. CDR3 bases: TGTGCCATCAGTGAGTCGCAGGTTCTGTCTGGAAACACCATATATTTT.

Remarks on this clone: Other DNA sequences in the same sample also yield this CDR3. This chain joins TRBV6-1 and TRBJ1-2; 8 bases line up with TRBD1. The germline V gene has CDR1 MNHNS and CDR2 SASEGT. The CDR3 has 13 residues. Trimming took 6 bases from V and 6 from J; bases not matched to a gene: 6. The CDR3 loop reads CASSLTGADGYTF. The CDR3, as DNA: TGTGCCAGCAGCCTGACAGGGGCGGATGGCTACACCTTC.

This clone has just a few counts. The chain uses TRBV4-2 and TRBJ1-2; D is unresolved. The CDR3 covers 15 residues. Per germline, CDR1 LGHNA and CDR2 YNFKEQ. Trimming pared 1 base from V and 7 bases from J, leaving 16 bases between. This CDR3 is CASSQAFPISGGYTF. The CDR3 region has the DNA TGTGCCAGCAGCCAAGCATTCCCCATATCGGGTGGCTACACCTTC.